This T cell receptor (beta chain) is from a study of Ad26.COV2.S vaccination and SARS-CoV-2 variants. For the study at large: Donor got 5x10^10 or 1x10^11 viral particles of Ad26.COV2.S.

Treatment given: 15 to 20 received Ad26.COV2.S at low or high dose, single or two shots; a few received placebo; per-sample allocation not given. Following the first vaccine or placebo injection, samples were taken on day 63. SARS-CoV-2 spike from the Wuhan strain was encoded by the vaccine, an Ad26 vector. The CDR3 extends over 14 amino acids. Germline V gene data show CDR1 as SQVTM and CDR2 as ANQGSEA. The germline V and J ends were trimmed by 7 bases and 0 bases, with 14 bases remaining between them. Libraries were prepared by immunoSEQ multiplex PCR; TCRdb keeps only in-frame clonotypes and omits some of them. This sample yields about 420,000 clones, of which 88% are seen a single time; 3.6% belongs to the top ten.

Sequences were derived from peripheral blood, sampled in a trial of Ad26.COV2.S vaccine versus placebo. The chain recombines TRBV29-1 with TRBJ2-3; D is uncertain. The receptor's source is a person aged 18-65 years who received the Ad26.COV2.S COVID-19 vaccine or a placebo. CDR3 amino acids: CSGQPAQSTDTQYF. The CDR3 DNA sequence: TGCAGCGGACAACCCGCACAGAGCACAGATACGCAGTATTTT.